A selection of T cell receptor beta chains follows, all from one sample in a study of early T cells in non-severe SARS-CoV-2 infection. Via MiXCR, TCRdb re-called the 5' RACE reads, giving one row per CDR3 protein. Of around 82,000 distinct CDR3 sequences listed, around 11% are singletons. The sequencing sample was made of whole blood. Receptors originate from an adult who was a healthcare worker with PCR-confirmed SARS-CoV-2 infection or an uninfected control (not recorded which). Both conserved end residues are part of each CDR3. Fields, in order: CDR3 length, V gene, clone size, D gene, J gene, CDR3 protein. The D gene is left open where the match is weak. Clone sizes are given selectively: once, few, many, or a class where the clone is expanded.

>13|TRBV3-1|few|.|TRBJ1-6
CASSRDKNSPLHF
>13|TRBV10-3|few|.|TRBJ1-1
CVISIDTNTEAFF
>14|TRBV6-1|many|.|TRBJ1-2
CASSDFPGLTGYTF
>15|TRBV7-9|.|TRBD1|TRBJ2-7
CASSLGQGHSYEQYF
>14|TRBV7-6|many|TRBD1|TRBJ2-7
CASSGTESSYEQYF
>14|TRBV7-7|few|.|TRBJ1-1
CASSLSPTAPEAFF
>11|TRBV12-5|few|.|TRBJ2-1
CASAVINEQFF
>15|TRBV3-1|.|.|TRBJ1-6
CASSSETGHNSPLHF
>18|TRBV6-5|.|TRBD1|TRBJ2-2
CASSSLPGTGVGRGELFF
>16|TRBV13|.|TRBD1|TRBJ1-1
CASSLGTGTPYTEAFF
>16|TRBV4-3|few|TRBD2|TRBJ2-3
CASSQDLAGGPDTQYF
>12|TRBV29-1|many|.|TRBJ2-3
CSVEGGADTQYF
>14|TRBV3-1|.|.|TRBJ2-7
CASGDSASSYEQYF
>14|TRBV7-9|many|TRBD2|TRBJ2-7
CATTFRGGGYEQYF
>16|TRBV7-6|.|.|TRBJ1-5
CVSSLGRAGSNQPQHF
>15|TRBV6-1|many|.|TRBJ1-5
CASRASRVLHQPQHF
>14|TRBV6-4|many|.|TRBJ2-2
CASSRDFSSGELFF
>15|TRBV5-4|.|.|TRBJ2-5
CASSLAEGSEETQYF
>13|TRBV20-1|.|.|TRBJ1-4
CSARAQGDEKLFF
>13|TRBV6-5|.|TRBD1|TRBJ2-7
CASSLTGSIEQYF
>13|TRBV9|.|.|TRBJ2-7
CASSPSKSYEQYF
>13|TRBV7-9|.|.|TRBJ2-7
CASRHDRFYEQYF
>14|TRBV5-5|few|.|TRBJ2-2
CASSLQGFSRELFF
>16|TRBV7-8|few|TRBD2|TRBJ2-3
CASSLRSSGTTDTQYF
>15|TRBV9|.|TRBD1|TRBJ1-4
CASSPWDSLNEKLFF
>13|TRBV12-5|many|.|TRBJ1-1
CASGLTQDLGAFF
>13|TRBV12-3/TRBV12-4|few|.|TRBJ1-2
CASSLGQAGGYTF
>14|TRBV29-1|.|.|TRBJ2-3
CSAQGGRPSDTQYF
>14|TRBV9|many|.|TRBJ2-5
CASSPRTVQETQYF
>14|TRBV7-8|.|.|TRBJ1-2
CASSLGSANYGYTF
>15|TRBV28|.|.|TRBJ1-2
CASTTPSGGLYGYTF
>18|TRBV11-2|few|.|TRBJ2-5
CASSLGWGTAGREETQYF
>12|TRBV2|few|.|TRBJ2-7
CASSEVPYEQYF
>15|TRBV11-2|.|.|TRBJ2-7
CASSRSFGGTYEQYF
>13|TRBV3-1|many|.|TRBJ2-7
CASSQLGGREQYF
>14|TRBV7-6|few|.|TRBJ2-1
CASSLGVRRNEQFF
>15|TRBV9|.|.|TRBJ1-2
CASSIDGISNYGYTF
>14|TRBV7-9|many|.|TRBJ1-6
CASSTEQYNSPLHF